This T cell receptor (beta chain) originates from a study of T-cell memory formation after mild COVID-19. Regarding the study as a whole: Day 15 to 85 contractors were CD4/CD8 balanced; later expanders leaned CD4+.

After 5'RACE with constant-segment primers, TCR alpha and TCR beta cDNA libraries carrying sample barcodes and UMIs were obtained. TCRdb called the 5' RACE reads again in MiXCR, with one record for every CDR3 protein. The sample has 350,000 to 550,000 distinct CDR3 sequences; more than 15% are singletons. Worth noting for this clonotype: Its specificity is not known.

V was shortened by 8 bases and J by 0 bases, with 10 bases between the two germline ends. The CDR3 loop spans 13 amino acids. Germline V gene sequence: CDR1 MNHEY, CDR2 SVGEGT. The TCR sequence derives from a man between 18 and 29 years old who had mild COVID-19 (a few samples of this study predate the infection). Cell type and time point are not known. V usage is TRBV6-2 or TRBV6-3 and J usage is TRBJ1-1; D ambiguous. Sequencing was done on a sample of PBMCs or a T cell subset sorted from them (not recorded which). CDR3 sequence (DNA): TGTGCCAGCTTTGGCACCGTGAACACTGAAGCTTTCTTT. Protein sequence: CASFGTVNTEAFF.